Listed below are T cell receptor beta chains from one sample, sequenced in a study of shared clonotypes between healthy human individuals. TCRdb keeps only in-frame clones here, not all; method: immunoSEQ multiplex PCR. Here the sample spans a few hundred thousand clones, 65% being singletons. Material for sequencing was memory CD4+ T cells sorted from blood. All receptors derive from a young man in good health. Each CDR3 is given with its conserved first and last residue. A D gene is named only where the DNA matches it firmly. A row's size may be missing; if present it is once, few, many or a size class.

clone size	D gene	V gene	J gene	CDR3 DNA	CDR3 protein
NA	NA	TRBV6-6	TRBJ2-5	TGTGCCAGCAGTTATGGCTCTCTGGAGACCCAGTACTTC	CASSYGSLETQYF
many	NA	TRBV10-3	TRBJ2-2	TGTGCCATCAGTCACGAGGCTCCCGGGGAGCTGTTTTTT	CAISHEAPGELFF
NA	NA	TRBV5-4	TRBJ2-3	TGTGCCAGCAGCTTGGGTAAGGGCACAGATACGCAGTATTTT	CASSLGKGTDTQYF
NA	NA	TRBV6-1	TRBJ1-2	TGTGCCAGCCGAGGACCGGACTATGGCTACACCTTC	CASRGPDYGYTF
NA	TRBD2	TRBV14	TRBJ2-7	TGTGCCAGCAGCCAAGATCGAGATAGCGGGAGCGCTGAGCAGTACTTC	CASSQDRDSGSAEQYF
few	TRBD1	TRBV28	TRBJ1-5	TGTGCCAGCAGTTCCATTGATTCACAGGGGGCAGGTCAGCCCCAGCATTTT	CASSSIDSQGAGQPQHF
few	TRBD1	TRBV28	TRBJ1-4	TGTGCCAGCAGTCCGACAGGGAACCATGAAAAACTGTTTTTT	CASSPTGNHEKLFF
NA	NA	TRBV2	TRBJ2-2	TGTGCCAGCAGGGGGCCGACAGGGAACACCGGGGAGCTGTTTTTT	CASRGPTGNTGELFF
NA	NA	TRBV2	TRBJ2-1	TGTGCCAGCAGGGGGGCTATTTACAATGAGCAGTTCTTC	CASRGAIYNEQFF
NA	NA	TRBV2	TRBJ2-7	TGTGCCAGCAACGGAGGGCGGGGTAATTCCTACGAGCAGTACTTC	CASNGGRGNSYEQYF
once	TRBD2	TRBV14	TRBJ2-1	TGTGCCAGCAGCCAAGTAGCGGGAATGTACAATGAGCAGTTCTTC	CASSQVAGMYNEQFF
NA	TRBD2	TRBV11-3	TRBJ2-7	TGTGCCAGCAGCCCGGTAGCGGGAGGGCCGGGGGAGCAGTACTTC	CASSPVAGGPGEQYF
NA	NA	TRBV11-2	TRBJ1-4	TGTGCCAGCAGCTTAGCGGCGGCTAATGAAAAACTGTTTTTT	CASSLAAANEKLFF
NA	NA	TRBV6-1	TRBJ1-2	TGTGCCAGCAGAATACAGGACGGATATGGCTACACCTTC	CASRIQDGYGYTF
NA	NA	TRBV4-1	TRBJ1-3	TGCGCCAGCAGCCCCTATCAGGGACCGAACCTCTCTGGAAACACCATATATTTT	CASSPYQGPNLSGNTIYF
NA	NA	TRBV11-1	TRBJ1-1	TGTGCCAGCAGCTTAGTACAGGGCGAAGCTTTCTTT	CASSLVQGEAFF
NA	NA	TRBV5-1	TRBJ1-1	TGCGCCAGCAGCTTGATTGACAGGTCGGATGAAGCTTTCTTT	CASSLIDRSDEAFF
NA	TRBD1	TRBV6-1	TRBJ2-7	TGTGCCAGCAGAAAGACAGGGGCGACCTTCGACGAGCAGTACTTC	CASRKTGATFDEQYF
NA	NA	TRBV28	TRBJ1-5	TGTGCCAGCAGTTTGGGATCGCGCAATCAGCCCCAGCATTTT	CASSLGSRNQPQHF
few	TRBD2	TRBV7-9	TRBJ2-2	TGTGCCAGCAGCCGTACTAGCGGGATAATGGCCGGGGAGCTGTTTTTT	CASSRTSGIMAGELFF
NA	NA	TRBV2	TRBJ1-2	TGTGCCAGCACACAGGACATCCCGGGCCCAGAGGGCTACACCTTC	CASTQDIPGPEGYTF
few	NA	TRBV27	TRBJ1-2	TGTGCCAGCAGTTTGGTGGCTACCAGTAACTATGGCTACACCTTC	CASSLVATSNYGYTF
NA	TRBD1	TRBV18	TRBJ2-7	TGTGCCAGCTCAGCCCGACAGGGACCTCGGGAGCAGTACTTC	CASSARQGPREQYF
NA	NA	TRBV9	TRBJ2-5	TGTGCCAGCAGCCCCCGGGGGAACCAAGAGACCCAGTACTTC	CASSPRGNQETQYF
few	NA	TRBV6-1	TRBJ1-2	TGTGCCAGCAGTCAGCTTAACTATGGCTACACCTTC	CASSQLNYGYTF
NA	TRBD1	TRBV7-2	TRBJ2-3	TGTGCCAGCAGCTTAGCGCCAGTCGGGACAGGGGAGGATACGCAGTATTTT	CASSLAPVGTGEDTQYF
NA	TRBD1	TRBV5-1	TRBJ1-3	TGCGCCAGCAGCCTGGGACAGAGCTCTGGAAACACCATATATTTT	CASSLGQSSGNTIYF
NA	NA	TRBV5-5	TRBJ2-7	TGTGCCAGCAGCGCGGGACTGCGTGAACTGTACGAGCAGTACTTC	CASSAGLRELYEQYF
once	TRBD1	TRBV29-1	TRBJ1-1	TGCAGCGTCCAGGACAGGGGGCCTGGCACTGAAGCTTTCTTT	CSVQDRGPGTEAFF
NA	NA	TRBV7-2	TRBJ2-1	TGTGCCAGCAGCTTATTAATTGGGCCCTACAATGAGCAGTTCTTC	CASSLLIGPYNEQFF
NA	NA	TRBV15	TRBJ2-7	TGTGCCACCAGCAGAGCAGGGGCTTCCTACGAGCAGTACTTC	CATSRAGASYEQYF
NA	NA	TRBV7-9	TRBJ2-2	TGTGCCAGCAGTGCCGGGGAAAACACCGGGGAGCTGTTTTTT	CASSAGENTGELFF
many	TRBD2	TRBV7-3	TRBJ2-5	TGTGCCAGCAGCTTAATTGTGGGCGGGAGCGGAGAGACCCAGTACTTC	CASSLIVGGSGETQYF
NA	TRBD1	TRBV5-8	TRBJ2-3	TGTGCCAGCAGCTTAGGAGACAGGGGGACAGATACGCAGTATTTT	CASSLGDRGTDTQYF
NA	NA	TRBV4-3	TRBJ2-1	TGCGCCAGCAGCCAAGATCTAGGCCTAGCGAGCTCCTACAATGAGCAGTTCTTC	CASSQDLGLASSYNEQFF
few	NA	TRBV28	TRBJ1-2	TGTGCCAGCAGTTTAACCAACTATGGCTACACCTTC	CASSLTNYGYTF
NA	NA	TRBV5-1	TRBJ2-7	TGCGCCAGCAGCTTGGCGGCAGGGAACTACGAGCAGTACTTC	CASSLAAGNYEQYF
many	TRBD1	TRBV10-3	TRBJ2-7	TGTGCCATCACCGAGACAGGGGGCTACGAGCAGTACTTC	CAITETGGYEQYF
NA	TRBD1	TRBV7-2	TRBJ2-7	TGTGCCAGCAGCTTAGCGCCCTCGGGACAGGGATCCTACGAGCAGTACTTC	CASSLAPSGQGSYEQYF
NA	NA	TRBV19	TRBJ1-1	TGTGCCAGTAGTACCCAACGGGGGGGGCTTGCTTTCTTT	CASSTQRGGLAFF
NA	NA	TRBV7-6	TRBJ2-1	TGTGCCAGCAGCCCTAGAGAAGGGGCCTACAATGAGCAGTTCTTC	CASSPREGAYNEQFF
NA	NA	TRBV7-2	TRBJ2-7	TGTGCCAGCAGCCCCAGCGTCGAGCAGTACTTC	CASSPSVEQYF
NA	NA	TRBV29-1	TRBJ2-3	TGCAGCGTCGGACTTTCATTTACGGATCCGCAGTATTTT	CSVGLSFTDPQYF
once	NA	TRBV5-1	TRBJ1-1	TGCGCCAGCAGCTTGTTTACAGGATCAGCAGGTGAGGCTTTCTTT	CASSLFTGSAGEAFF
few	TRBD2	TRBV9	TRBJ2-3	TGTGCCAGCAGCTCCCGGGGTAGCGGGAACACAGATACGCAGTATTTT	CASSSRGSGNTDTQYF
NA	TRBD2	TRBV11-2	TRBJ2-7	TGTGCCAGCAGCCTCGCAGCGGGAGGGACCTACGAGCAGTACTTC	CASSLAAGGTYEQYF
few	NA	TRBV14	TRBJ2-7	TGTGCCAGCAGCCAAGGTCGGTTCGGGGAGCAAACCTACGAGCAGTACTTC	CASSQGRFGEQTYEQYF
once	TRBD2	TRBV7-3	TRBJ2-1	TGTGCCAGCAGCTTGCTAGCGGGATACAATGAGCAGTTCTTC	CASSLLAGYNEQFF
NA	NA	TRBV10-1	TRBJ2-1	TGCGCCAGCAGAGACAGGAGCTCCTACAATGAGCAGTTCTTC	CASRDRSSYNEQFF
NA	TRBD1	TRBV5-1	TRBJ1-2	TGCGCCAGCAGCCAAGGGACAGCAAACTATGGCTACACCTTC	CASSQGTANYGYTF
NA	TRBD1	TRBV18	TRBJ2-6	TGTGCCAGCTCACCTGCAACAGGGGCAGGTGGGGCCAACGTCCTGACTTTC	CASSPATGAGGANVLTF
NA	NA	TRBV5-1	TRBJ2-5	TGCGCCAGCAGCGGAGAGGGAGAGACCCAGTACTTC	CASSGEGETQYF
once	TRBD1	TRBV6-6	TRBJ2-7	TGTGCCAGCATCCCTACAGGGGGCTCTACCTACGAGCAGTACTTC	CASIPTGGSTYEQYF
few	TRBD1	TRBV11-2	TRBJ1-2	TGTGCCAGCAGCCCGACCAGACAGGGGAGGAATGGCTACACCTTC	CASSPTRQGRNGYTF
few	TRBD2	TRBV28	TRBJ2-7	TGTGCCAGCCGCCTAGCGGGAAAGCAGCAGTACTTC	CASRLAGKQQYF
NA	NA	TRBV12-5	TRBJ1-1	TGTGCTAGTGGTTTGGTATCTCAGGGGTCGAGCACTGAAGCTTTCTTT	CASGLVSQGSSTEAFF
NA	NA	TRBV5-5	TRBJ1-3	TGTGCCAGCAGCTTGAGAGAAAACACCATATATTTT	CASSLRENTIYF